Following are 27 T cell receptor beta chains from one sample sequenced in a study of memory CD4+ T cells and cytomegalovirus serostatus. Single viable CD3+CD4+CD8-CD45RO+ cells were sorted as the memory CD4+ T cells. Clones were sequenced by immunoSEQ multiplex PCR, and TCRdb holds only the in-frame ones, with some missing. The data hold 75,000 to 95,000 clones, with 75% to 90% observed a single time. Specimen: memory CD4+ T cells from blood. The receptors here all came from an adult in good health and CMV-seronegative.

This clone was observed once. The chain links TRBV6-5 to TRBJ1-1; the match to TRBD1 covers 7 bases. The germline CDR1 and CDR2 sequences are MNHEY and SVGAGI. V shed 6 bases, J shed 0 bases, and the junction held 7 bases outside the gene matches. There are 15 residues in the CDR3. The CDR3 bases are TGTGCCAGCAGCCGGACGCAGGGGGTGAACACTGAAGCTTTCTTT. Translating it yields CASSRTQGVNTEAFF.

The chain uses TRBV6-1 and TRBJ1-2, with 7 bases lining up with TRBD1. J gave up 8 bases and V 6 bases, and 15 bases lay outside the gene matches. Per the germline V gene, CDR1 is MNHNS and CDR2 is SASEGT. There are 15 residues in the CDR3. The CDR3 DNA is TGTGCCAGCAGGCCCCCGGGACAGCCGCAGGGAGGCTACACCTTC. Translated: CASRPPGQPQGGYTF.

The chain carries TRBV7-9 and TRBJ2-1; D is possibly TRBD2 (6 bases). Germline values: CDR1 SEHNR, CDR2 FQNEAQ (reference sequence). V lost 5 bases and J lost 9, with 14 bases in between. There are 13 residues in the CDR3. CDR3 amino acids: CASSLTGVGEQFF. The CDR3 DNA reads TGTGCCAGCAGCCTGACGGGGGTAGGTGAGCAGTTCTTC. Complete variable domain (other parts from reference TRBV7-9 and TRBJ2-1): DTGVSQNPRHKITKRGQNVTFRCDPISEHNRLYWYRQTLGQGPEFLTYFQNEAQLEKSRLLSDRFSAERPKGSFSTLEIQRTEQGDSAMYLCASSLTGVGEQFFGPGTRLTVL.

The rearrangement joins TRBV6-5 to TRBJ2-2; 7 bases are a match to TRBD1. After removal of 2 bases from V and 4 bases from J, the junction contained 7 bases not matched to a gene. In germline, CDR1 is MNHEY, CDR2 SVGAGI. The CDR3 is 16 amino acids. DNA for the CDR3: TGTGCCAGCAGTTACCACCTCGGACAGGCCACCGGGGAGCTGTTTTTT. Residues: CASSYHLGQATGELFF.

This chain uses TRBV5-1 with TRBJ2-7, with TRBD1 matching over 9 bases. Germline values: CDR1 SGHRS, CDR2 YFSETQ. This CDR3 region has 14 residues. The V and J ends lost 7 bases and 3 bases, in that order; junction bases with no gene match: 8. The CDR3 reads CASARRQGDYEQYF. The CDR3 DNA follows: TGCGCCAGCGCCCGACGACAGGGGGACTACGAGCAGTACTTC.

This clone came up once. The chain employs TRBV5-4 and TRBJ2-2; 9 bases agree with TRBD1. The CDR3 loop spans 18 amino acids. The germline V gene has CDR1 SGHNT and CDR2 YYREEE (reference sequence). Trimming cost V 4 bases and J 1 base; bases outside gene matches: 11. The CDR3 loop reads CASSGRTGVFGNTGELFF. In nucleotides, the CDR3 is TGTGCCAGCAGCGGACGGACAGGGGTATTTGGGAACACCGGGGAGCTGTTTTTT.

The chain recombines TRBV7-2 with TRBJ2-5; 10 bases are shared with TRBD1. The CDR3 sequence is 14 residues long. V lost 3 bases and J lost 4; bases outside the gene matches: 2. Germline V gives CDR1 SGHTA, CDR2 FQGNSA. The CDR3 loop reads CASSFDRGLETQYF. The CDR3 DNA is TGTGCCAGCAGCTTCGACAGGGGGCTAGAGACCCAGTACTTC.

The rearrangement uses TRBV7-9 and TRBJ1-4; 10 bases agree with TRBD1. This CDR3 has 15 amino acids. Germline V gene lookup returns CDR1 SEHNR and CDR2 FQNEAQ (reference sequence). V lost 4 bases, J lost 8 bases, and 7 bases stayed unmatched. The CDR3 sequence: CASSWRQGAVEKLFF. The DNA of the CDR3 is TGTGCCAGCAGCTGGAGACAGGGGGCGGTAGAAAAACTGTTTTTT.

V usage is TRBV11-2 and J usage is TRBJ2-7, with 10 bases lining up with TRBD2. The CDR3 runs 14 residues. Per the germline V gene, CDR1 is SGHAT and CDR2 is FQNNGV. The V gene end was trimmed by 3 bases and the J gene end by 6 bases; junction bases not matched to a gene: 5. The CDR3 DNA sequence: TGTGCCAGCAGCTTTAGCGGGGGGAACGGCGAGCAGTACTTC. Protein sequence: CASSFSGGNGEQYF.

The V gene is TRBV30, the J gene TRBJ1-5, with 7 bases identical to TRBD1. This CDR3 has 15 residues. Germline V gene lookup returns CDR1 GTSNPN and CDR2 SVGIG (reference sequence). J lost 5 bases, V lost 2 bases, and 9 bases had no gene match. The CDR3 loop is CAWSTKDRSYQPQHF. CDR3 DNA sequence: TGTGCCTGGAGTACTAAGGACAGGTCGTATCAGCCCCAGCATTTT.

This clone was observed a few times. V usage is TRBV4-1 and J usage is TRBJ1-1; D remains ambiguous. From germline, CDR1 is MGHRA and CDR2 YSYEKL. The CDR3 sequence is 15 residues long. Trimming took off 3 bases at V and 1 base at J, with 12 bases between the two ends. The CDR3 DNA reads TGCGCCAGCAGCCACGGCCCGACGGAGAACACTGAAGCTTTCTTT. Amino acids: CASSHGPTENTEAFF.

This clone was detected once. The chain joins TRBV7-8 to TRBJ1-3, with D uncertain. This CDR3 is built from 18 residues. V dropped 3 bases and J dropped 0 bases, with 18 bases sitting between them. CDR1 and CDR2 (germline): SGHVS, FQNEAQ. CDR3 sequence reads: CASSFQPGSQSSGNTIYF. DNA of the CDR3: TGTGCCAGCAGCTTTCAACCCGGAAGCCAGTCCTCTGGAAACACCATATATTTT.

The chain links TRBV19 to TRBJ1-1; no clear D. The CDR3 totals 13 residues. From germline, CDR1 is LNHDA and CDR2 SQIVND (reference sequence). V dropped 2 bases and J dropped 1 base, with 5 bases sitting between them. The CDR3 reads CASSILTNTEAFF. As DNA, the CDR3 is TGTGCCAGTAGTATACTTACGAACACTGAAGCTTTCTTT.

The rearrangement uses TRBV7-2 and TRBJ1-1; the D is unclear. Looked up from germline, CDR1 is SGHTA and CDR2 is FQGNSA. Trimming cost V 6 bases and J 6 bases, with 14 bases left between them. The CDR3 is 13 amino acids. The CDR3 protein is CASRLRGLAEAFF. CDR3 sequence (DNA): TGTGCCAGCAGATTAAGAGGGTTGGCTGAAGCTTTCTTT.

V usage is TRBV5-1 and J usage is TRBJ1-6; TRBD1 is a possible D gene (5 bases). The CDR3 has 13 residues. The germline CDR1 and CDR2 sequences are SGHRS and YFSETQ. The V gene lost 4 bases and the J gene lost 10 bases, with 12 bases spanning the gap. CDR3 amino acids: CASSIRVGSPLHF. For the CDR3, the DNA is TGCGCCAGCAGCATCAGGGTTGGCTCACCCCTCCACTTT.

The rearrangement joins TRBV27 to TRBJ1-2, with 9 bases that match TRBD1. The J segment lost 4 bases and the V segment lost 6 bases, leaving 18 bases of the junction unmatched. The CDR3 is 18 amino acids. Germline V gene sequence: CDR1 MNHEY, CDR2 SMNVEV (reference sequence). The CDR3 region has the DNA TGTGCCAGCAGCACCGCGAACAGGGGGCGCGGGTCGGGCTATGGCTACACCTTC. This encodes CASSTANRGRGSGYGYTF.

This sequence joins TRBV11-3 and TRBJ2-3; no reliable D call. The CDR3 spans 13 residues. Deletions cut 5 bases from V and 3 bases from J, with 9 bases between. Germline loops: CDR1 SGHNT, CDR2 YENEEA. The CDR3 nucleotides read TGTGCCAGCAGCCATGGACGGACAGATACGCAGTATTTT. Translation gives CASSHGRTDTQYF.

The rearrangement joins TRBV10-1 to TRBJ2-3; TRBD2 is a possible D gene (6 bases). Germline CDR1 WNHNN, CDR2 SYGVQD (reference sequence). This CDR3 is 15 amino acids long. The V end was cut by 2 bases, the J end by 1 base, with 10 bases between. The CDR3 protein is CASSEAGPGTDTQYF. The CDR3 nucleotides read TGCGCCAGCAGTGAGGCGGGGCCCGGCACAGATACGCAGTATTTT.

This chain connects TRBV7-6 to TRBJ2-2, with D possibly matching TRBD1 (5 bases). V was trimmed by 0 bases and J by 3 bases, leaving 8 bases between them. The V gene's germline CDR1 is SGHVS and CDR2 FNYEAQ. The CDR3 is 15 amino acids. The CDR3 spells CASSLAQGYTGELFF. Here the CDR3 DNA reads TGTGCCAGCAGCTTAGCCCAGGGTTACACCGGGGAGCTGTTTTTT.

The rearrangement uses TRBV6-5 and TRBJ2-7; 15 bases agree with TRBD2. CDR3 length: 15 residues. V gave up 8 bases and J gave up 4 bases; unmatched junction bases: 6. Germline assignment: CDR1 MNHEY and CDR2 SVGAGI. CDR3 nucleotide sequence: TGTGCCAGCTTAGGACTAGCGGGGGGGAGTTACGAGCAGTACTTC. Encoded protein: CASLGLAGGSYEQYF.

The CDR3 is CASSPMTGGASYEQYF. The CDR3 DNA sequence: TGTGCCAGCTCACCGATGACAGGGGGCGCCTCCTACGAGCAGTACTTC. The V and J genes are TRBV18 and TRBJ2-7; 10 nucleotides agree with TRBD1. CDR3 size: 16 residues. V dropped 3 bases and J dropped 0; count of bases not matched to a gene: 5. Germline CDR1 reads KGHSH; CDR2 reads LQKENI. The complete variable domain, with remaining parts taken from reference TRBV18 and TRBJ2-7, reads NAGVMQNPRHLVRRRGQEARLRCSPMKGHSHVYWYRQLPEEGLKFMVYLQKENIIDESGMPKERFSAEFPKEGPSILRIQQVVRGDSAAYFCASSPMTGGASYEQYFGPGTRLTVT.

The CDR3 region is CASSQAGGGYTGELFF. CDR3 DNA: TGCGCCAGCAGCCAAGCGGGAGGGGGGTACACCGGGGAGCTGTTTTTT. The chain recombines TRBV4-1 with TRBJ2-2, with TRBD2 identical over 8 bases. The CDR3 totals 16 residues. The germline V gene has CDR1 MGHRA and CDR2 YSYEKL. Germline trimming cut 1 base from V and 3 bases from J; bases unmatched to any gene: 4.

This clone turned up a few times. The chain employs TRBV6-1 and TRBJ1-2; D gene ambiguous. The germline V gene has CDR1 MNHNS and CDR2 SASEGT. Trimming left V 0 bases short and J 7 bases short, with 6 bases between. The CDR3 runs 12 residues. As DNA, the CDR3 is TGTGCCAGCAGTGAAGCTGCGGTTGGCTACACCTTC. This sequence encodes CASSEAAVGYTF.

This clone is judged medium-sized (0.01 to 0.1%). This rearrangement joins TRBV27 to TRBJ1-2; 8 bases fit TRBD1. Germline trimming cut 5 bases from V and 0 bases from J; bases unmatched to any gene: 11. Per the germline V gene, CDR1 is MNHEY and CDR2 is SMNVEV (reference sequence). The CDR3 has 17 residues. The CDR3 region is CASSPRTGMRTNYGYTF. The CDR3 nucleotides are TGTGCCAGCAGTCCCCGGACAGGGATGAGGACTAACTATGGCTACACCTTC.

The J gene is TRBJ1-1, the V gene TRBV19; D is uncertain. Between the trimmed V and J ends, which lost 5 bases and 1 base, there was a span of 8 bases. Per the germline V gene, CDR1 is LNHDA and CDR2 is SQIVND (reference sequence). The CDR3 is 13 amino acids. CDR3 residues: CASSLLENTEAFF. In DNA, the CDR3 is TGTGCCAGTAGTCTCTTGGAGAACACTGAAGCTTTCTTT.

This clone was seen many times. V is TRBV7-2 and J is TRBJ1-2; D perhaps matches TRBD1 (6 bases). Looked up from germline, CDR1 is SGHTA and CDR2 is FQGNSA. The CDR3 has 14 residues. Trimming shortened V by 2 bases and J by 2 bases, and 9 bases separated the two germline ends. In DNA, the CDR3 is TGTGCCAGCAGCTTAAACAGGGCAAACTATGGCTACACCTTC. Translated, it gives CASSLNRANYGYTF.

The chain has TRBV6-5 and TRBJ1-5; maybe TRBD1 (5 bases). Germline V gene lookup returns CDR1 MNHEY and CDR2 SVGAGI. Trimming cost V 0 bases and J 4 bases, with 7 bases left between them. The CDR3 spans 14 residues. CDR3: CASSYSGVNQPQHF. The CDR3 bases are TGTGCCAGCAGTTACTCGGGGGTTAATCAGCCCCAGCATTTT.